The rows below give T cell receptor beta chains drawn from one sample of a study of T cells in Graves' hyperthyroidism and ophthalmopathy. Each CDR3 protein is one row after TCRdb ran MiXCR on the multiplex PCR reads. Of around 660,000 distinct CDR3 sequences listed, about 45% were seen once; the top ten hold less than 9.5%. Specimen: peripheral blood or thyroid tissue (not recorded which). The receptors derive from an adult man with Graves' disease, either hyperthyroidism or ophthalmopathy (not recorded which). Both conserved end residues are part of each CDR3. The D gene is left open where the match is weak. Part of the rows lack a size; the others show once, few, many or a class for expanded clones.

cdr3_aa: CSAPDRVGSGREAQHF; cdr3_nt: TGCAGTGCGCCGGACAGGGTCGGGAGTGGCAGAGAAGCCCAGCATTTT; v_call: TRBV20-1; clone_size: NA; j_call: TRBJ1-5; d_call: TRBD1
cdr3_aa: CASSTDRSAHEQYF; cdr3_nt: TGTGCCAGCAGCACGGACAGGTCAGCACACGAGCAGTACTTC; v_call: TRBV25-1; clone_size: NA; j_call: TRBJ2-7; d_call: TRBD1
cdr3_aa: CAISPGTGNSPLHF; cdr3_nt: TGTGCCATCAGTCCCGGGACAGGGAATTCACCCCTCCACTTT; v_call: TRBV10-3; clone_size: NA; j_call: TRBJ1-6; d_call: TRBD1
cdr3_aa: CASSFGLRGGEDYGYTF; cdr3_nt: TGTGCCAGCAGCTTTGGGCTTCGGGGGGGCGAGGACTATGGCTACACCTTC; v_call: TRBV7-9; clone_size: few; j_call: TRBJ1-2; d_call: NA
cdr3_aa: CASSQLISSGNTIYF; cdr3_nt: TGTGCCAGCAGCCAACTTATCTCCTCTGGAAACACCATATATTTT; v_call: TRBV9; clone_size: NA; j_call: TRBJ1-3; d_call: NA
cdr3_aa: CASSAGQGKWLRGNTIYF; cdr3_nt: TGTGCCAGCAGTGCGGGACAGGGGAAATGGCTACGCGGAAACACCATATATTTT; v_call: TRBV2; clone_size: NA; j_call: TRBJ1-3; d_call: TRBD1
cdr3_aa: CASSFGEKLFF; cdr3_nt: TGTGCCAGCAGTTTCGGTGAAAAACTGTTTTTT; v_call: TRBV12-3/TRBV12-4; clone_size: many; j_call: TRBJ1-4; d_call: NA
cdr3_aa: CASRRQVGNTIYF; cdr3_nt: TGTGCCAGCCGCAGACAGGTTGGAAACACCATATATTTT; v_call: TRBV2; clone_size: many; j_call: TRBJ1-3; d_call: NA
cdr3_aa: CASRDRVNQPQHF; cdr3_nt: TGTGCCAGCAGGGACAGGGTCAATCAGCCCCAGCATTTT; v_call: TRBV2; clone_size: many; j_call: TRBJ1-5; d_call: TRBD1
cdr3_aa: CASSYRQGQLYEQYF; cdr3_nt: TGTGCCAGCTCATATAGACAGGGGCAGCTCTACGAGCAGTACTTC; v_call: TRBV2; clone_size: NA; j_call: TRBJ2-7; d_call: TRBD1
cdr3_aa: CASSFGIQTNTEAFF; cdr3_nt: TGCGCCAGCAGCTTCGGAATCCAGACGAACACTGAAGCTTTCTTT; v_call: TRBV5-1; clone_size: many; j_call: TRBJ1-1; d_call: NA
cdr3_aa: CAKPGSTQPQHF; cdr3_nt: TGTGCTAAGCCGGGAAGCACTCAGCCCCAGCATTTT; v_call: TRBV7-8; clone_size: NA; j_call: TRBJ1-5; d_call: NA
cdr3_aa: CASSQGHNSGNTIYF; cdr3_nt: TGTGCCAGCAGCCAAGGACATAACTCTGGAAACACCATATATTTT; v_call: TRBV9; clone_size: few; j_call: TRBJ1-3; d_call: NA
cdr3_aa: CASMFNTEAFF; cdr3_nt: TGTGCCAGCATGTTCAACACTGAAGCTTTCTTT; v_call: TRBV7-9; clone_size: many; j_call: TRBJ1-1; d_call: NA
cdr3_aa: CASSSPQGYGANVLTF; cdr3_nt: TGTGCCAGCAGTTCACCCCAGGGGTATGGGGCCAACGTCCTGACTTTC; v_call: TRBV7-9; clone_size: once; j_call: TRBJ2-6; d_call: NA
cdr3_aa: CASSRDRGISNQPQHF; cdr3_nt: TGTGCCAGCAGTCGGGACAGGGGAATTAGCAATCAGCCCCAGCATTTT; v_call: TRBV28; clone_size: NA; j_call: TRBJ1-5; d_call: TRBD1
cdr3_aa: CASSQGPSGEAFF; cdr3_nt: TGTGCCAGTAGTCAGGGACCGTCGGGGGAAGCTTTCTTT; v_call: TRBV19; clone_size: NA; j_call: TRBJ1-1; d_call: NA
cdr3_aa: CSARPRTGGEKLFF; cdr3_nt: TGCAGTGCTAGACCGAGGACAGGGGGCGAAAAACTGTTTTTT; v_call: TRBV20-1; clone_size: NA; j_call: TRBJ1-4; d_call: TRBD1
cdr3_aa: CASEPTGEAFF; cdr3_nt: TGCGCCAGCGAGCCAACAGGGGAAGCTTTCTTT; v_call: TRBV2; clone_size: NA; j_call: TRBJ1-1; d_call: NA
cdr3_aa: CASSTSGTSLSQETQYF; cdr3_nt: TGTGCCAGCAGCACTTCCGGGACTAGCTTAAGCCAAGAGACCCAGTACTTC; v_call: TRBV7-4; clone_size: NA; j_call: TRBJ2-5; d_call: TRBD2
cdr3_aa: CATISNQPQHF; cdr3_nt: TGTGCCACCATTAGCAATCAGCCCCAGCATTTT; v_call: TRBV24-1; clone_size: many; j_call: TRBJ1-5; d_call: NA
cdr3_aa: CASAADGSSYEQYF; cdr3_nt: TGCGCCAGCGCCGCGGACGGGAGCTCCTACGAGCAGTACTTC; v_call: TRBV5-1; clone_size: NA; j_call: TRBJ2-7; d_call: NA
cdr3_aa: CSVGLDQETQYF; cdr3_nt: TGCAGCGTGGGACTAGACCAAGAGACCCAGTACTTC; v_call: TRBV29-1; clone_size: NA; j_call: TRBJ2-5; d_call: TRBD2